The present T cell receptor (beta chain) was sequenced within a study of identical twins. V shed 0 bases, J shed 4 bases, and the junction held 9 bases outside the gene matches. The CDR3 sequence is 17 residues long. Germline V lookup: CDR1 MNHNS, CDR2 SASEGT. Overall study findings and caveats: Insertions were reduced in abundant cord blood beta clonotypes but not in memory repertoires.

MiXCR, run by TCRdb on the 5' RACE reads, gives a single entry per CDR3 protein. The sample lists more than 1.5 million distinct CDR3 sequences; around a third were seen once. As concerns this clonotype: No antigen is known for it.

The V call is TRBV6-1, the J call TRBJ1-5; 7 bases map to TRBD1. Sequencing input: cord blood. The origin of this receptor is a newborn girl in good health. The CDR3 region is CASSEAIQGFRNQPQHF. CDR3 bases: TGTGCCAGCAGTGAAGCCATACAGGGGTTTCGGAATCAGCCCCAGCATTTT.